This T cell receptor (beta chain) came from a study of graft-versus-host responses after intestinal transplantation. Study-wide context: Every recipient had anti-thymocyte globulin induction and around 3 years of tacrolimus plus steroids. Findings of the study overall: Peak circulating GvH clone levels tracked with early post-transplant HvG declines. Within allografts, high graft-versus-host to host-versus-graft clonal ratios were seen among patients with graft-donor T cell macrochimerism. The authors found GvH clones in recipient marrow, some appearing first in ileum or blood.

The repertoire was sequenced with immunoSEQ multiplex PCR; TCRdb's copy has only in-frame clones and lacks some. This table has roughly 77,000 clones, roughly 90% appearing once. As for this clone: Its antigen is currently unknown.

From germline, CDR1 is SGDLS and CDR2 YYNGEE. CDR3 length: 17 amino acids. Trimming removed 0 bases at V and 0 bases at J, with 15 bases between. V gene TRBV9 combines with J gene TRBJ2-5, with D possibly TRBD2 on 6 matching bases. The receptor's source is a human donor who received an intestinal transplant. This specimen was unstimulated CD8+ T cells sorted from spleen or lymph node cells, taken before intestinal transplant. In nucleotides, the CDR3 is TGTGCCAGCAGCGTAGCTGTCGCTAGCGAGTACCAAGAGACCCAGTACTTC. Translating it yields CASSVAVASEYQETQYF. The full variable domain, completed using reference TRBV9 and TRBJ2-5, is DSGVTQTPKHLITATGQRVTLRCSPRSGDLSVYWYQQSLDQGLQFLIQYYNGEERAKGNILERFSAQQFPDLHSELNLSSLELGDSALYFCASSVAVASEYQETQYFGPGTRLLVL.